The clone carrying this T cell receptor beta chain was counted a few times. Different DNA sequences within this sample yield the same CDR3. This sample stems from a study of blood T cell repertoires in COVID-19. Measured with immunoSEQ multiplex PCR; TCRdb has only the in-frame clones, and not every one. The sample holds about 430,000 clones; roughly 88% are singletons and the top ten take 1.4% to 1.5%. Trimming stripped 9 bases from V and 5 bases from J, with 15 bases between. Germline V gene lookup returns CDR1 MNHEY and CDR2 SMNVEV (reference sequence). CDR3 size: 13 residues. Enrollees, about 18 to 95 years old, lived in around 23 US areas. Participants classified as exposed had met a COVID-19 case within 2 weeks before study entry.

Sequencing used PBMCs or T cells enriched from blood (not recorded which). The TCR was taken from a young woman who had been exposed to COVID-19. The chain is built from TRBV27 and TRBJ2-3, with a tentative D call TRBD2 (6 bases). This CDR3 is CASRTGAVDTQYF. For the CDR3, the DNA is TGTGCCAGTCGGACGGGAGCGGTAGATACGCAGTATTTT.